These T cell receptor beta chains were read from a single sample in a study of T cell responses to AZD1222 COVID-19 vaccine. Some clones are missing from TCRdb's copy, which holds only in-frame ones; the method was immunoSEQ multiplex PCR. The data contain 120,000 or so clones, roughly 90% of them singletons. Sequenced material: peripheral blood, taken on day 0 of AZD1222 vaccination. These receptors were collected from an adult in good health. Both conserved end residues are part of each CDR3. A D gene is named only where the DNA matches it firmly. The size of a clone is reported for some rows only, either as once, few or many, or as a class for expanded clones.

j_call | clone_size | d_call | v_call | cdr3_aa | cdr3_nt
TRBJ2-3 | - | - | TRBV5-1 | CASSLALAASTDTQYF | TGCGCCAGCAGCTTGGCCTTGGCGGCTAGCACAGATACGCAGTATTTT
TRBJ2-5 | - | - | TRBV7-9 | CAGGGKETQYF | TGTGCCGGCGGAGGGAAAGAGACCCAGTACTTC
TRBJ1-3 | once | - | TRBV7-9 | CASSLGVSGNTIYF | TGTGCCAGCAGCTTAGGAGTCTCTGGAAACACCATATATTTT
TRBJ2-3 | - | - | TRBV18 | CASSPRTRWDTDTQYF | TGTGCCAGCTCACCAAGAACAAGGTGGGACACAGATACGCAGTATTTT
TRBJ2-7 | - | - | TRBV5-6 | CASSLEWSSYEQYF | TGTGCCAGCAGCTTGGAATGGAGCTCCTACGAGCAGTACTTC
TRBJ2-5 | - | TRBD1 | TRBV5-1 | CASSIRTGRETQYF | TGCGCCAGCAGCATTAGGACAGGGCGAGAGACCCAGTACTTC
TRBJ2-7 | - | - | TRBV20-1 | CSASVGSYEQYF | TGCAGTGCTAGTGTAGGCTCCTACGAGCAGTACTTC
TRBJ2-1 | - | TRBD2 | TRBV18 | CASSPRLAVQSYNEQFF | TGTGCCAGCTCTCCTAGACTAGCGGTACAATCCTACAATGAGCAGTTCTTC
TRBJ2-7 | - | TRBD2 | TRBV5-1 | CASSLGLAGFLPKEQYF | TGCGCCAGCAGCTTGGGCCTAGCGGGATTCCTTCCTAAGGAGCAGTACTTC
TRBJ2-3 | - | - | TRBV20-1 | CSASSAGRTDTQYF | TGCAGTGCTAGTTCGGCGGGACGCACAGATACGCAGTATTTT
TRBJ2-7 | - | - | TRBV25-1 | CASSEQGLEQYF | TGTGCCAGCAGTGAACAGGGGTTGGAGCAGTACTTC